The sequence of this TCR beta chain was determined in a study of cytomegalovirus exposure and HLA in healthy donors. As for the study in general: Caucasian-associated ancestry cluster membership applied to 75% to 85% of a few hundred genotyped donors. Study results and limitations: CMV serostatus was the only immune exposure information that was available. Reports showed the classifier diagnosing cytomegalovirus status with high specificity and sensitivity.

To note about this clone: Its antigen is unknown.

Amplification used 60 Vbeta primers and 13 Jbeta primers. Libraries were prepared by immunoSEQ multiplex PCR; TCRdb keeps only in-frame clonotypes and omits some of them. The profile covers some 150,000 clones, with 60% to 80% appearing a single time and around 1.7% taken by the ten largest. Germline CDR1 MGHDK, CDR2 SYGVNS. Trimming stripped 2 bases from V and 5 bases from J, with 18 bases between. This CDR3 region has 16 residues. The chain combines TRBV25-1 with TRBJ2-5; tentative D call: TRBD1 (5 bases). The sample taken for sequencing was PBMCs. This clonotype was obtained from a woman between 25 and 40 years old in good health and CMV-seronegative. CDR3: CASSEGQGNKVETQYF. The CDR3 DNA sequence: TGTGCCAGCAGTGAAGGGCAGGGCAATAAGGTGGAGACCCAGTACTTC.